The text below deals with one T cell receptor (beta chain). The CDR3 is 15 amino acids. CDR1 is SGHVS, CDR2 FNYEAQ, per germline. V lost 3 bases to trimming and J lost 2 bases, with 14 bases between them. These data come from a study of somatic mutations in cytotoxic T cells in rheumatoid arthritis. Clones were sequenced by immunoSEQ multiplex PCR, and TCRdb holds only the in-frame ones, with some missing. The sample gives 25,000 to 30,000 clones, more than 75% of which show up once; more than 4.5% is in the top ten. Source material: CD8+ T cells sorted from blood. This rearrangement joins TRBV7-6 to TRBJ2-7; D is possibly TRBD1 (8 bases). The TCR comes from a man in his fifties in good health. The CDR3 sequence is CASSLGGTGPYEQYF. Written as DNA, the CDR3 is TGTGCCAGCAGCTTGGGGGGGACAGGCCCCTACGAGCAGTACTTC.